The source of this T cell receptor beta chain is a study of T cell repertoires in cytomegalovirus infection. Germline lookup yields CDR1 MGHRA and CDR2 YSYEKL. Between the trimmed V and J ends, which lost 4 bases and 1 base, there was a span of 13 bases. There are 15 residues in the CDR3. Findings of the study overall: Predominance within the ex vivo response was attributable to HLA-C-restricted CMV-specific TCR beta clonotypes. Individuals carrying CMV plus the relevant HLA were identified by cumulative frequency of public TCR beta families.

For this clonotype: The antigen remains undetermined.

TCRdb fed the reads into MiXCR, producing one record per CDR3 protein. The data contain about a million distinct CDR3 sequences, about a third of them seen just once; the ten biggest clones take up around an eighth. V is TRBV4-1 and J is TRBJ2-5; no clear D. The TCR originated in a human donor in good health (CMV status not recorded). Some clones in this sample may be carry-over from other donors' samples. Here the sequenced sample was cultured CD8+ T cells from PBMCs, taken from culture after CMV antigen stimulation. DNA of the CDR3: TGCGCCAGCAGCCTCTCAGTGAGCCTCCAAGAGACCCAGTACTTC. This gives the protein CASSLSVSLQETQYF.